What follows are 12 T cell receptor beta chains derived from one specimen sequenced in a study of shared clonotypes between healthy human individuals. Assay used: immunoSEQ multiplex PCR; TCRdb lists only in-frame clones, some missing. Found here are about 2,100,000 clones, 90% to 95% of them singletons; the top ten hold more than 1.5%. It was CD45RO-negative cells, positively selected for CCR7, that made up naive CD8 cells, with terminally differentiated effector memory CD45RA+ cells excluded. Material for sequencing was naive CD8+ T cells from PBMCs. These receptors were taken from a young man in good health. Some clones in this sample may be carry-over from other donors' samples.

This clone was observed a single time. The V call is TRBV14, the J call TRBJ2-1; D is perhaps TRBD2 (6 bases). The V and J ends lost 4 bases and 8 bases respectively, with 12 bases between them. Germline loops: CDR1 SGHDN, CDR2 FVKESK. CDR3 length: 13 residues. The CDR3 nucleotides are TGTGCCAGCAGCCGGGGACTGATCGATGAGCAGTTCTTC. Translation gives CASSRGLIDEQFF.

The rearrangement uses TRBV9 and TRBJ2-2, with TRBD1 matching over 7 bases. CDR3 size: 16 residues. V dropped 4 bases and J dropped 5; count of bases not matched to a gene: 11. Germline V gives CDR1 SGDLS, CDR2 YYNGEE. The CDR3 DNA reads TGTGCCAGCAGCCCCCGCTCCGGGACAGTAACCGGGGAGCTGTTTTTT. This encodes CASSPRSGTVTGELFF. Full variable domain (outside the CDR3, taken from reference TRBV9 and TRBJ2-2): DSGVTQTPKHLITATGQRVTLRCSPRSGDLSVYWYQQSLDQGLQFLIQYYNGEERAKGNILERFSAQQFPDLHSELNLSSLELGDSALYFCASSPRSGTVTGELFFGEGSRLTVL.

This sequence joins TRBV5-5 and TRBJ2-7; D not resolved. Trimming took off 5 bases at V and 1 base at J, with 13 bases between the two ends. This CDR3 is built from 14 residues. Germline loops: CDR1 SGHKS, CDR2 YYEKEE (reference sequence). The CDR3: CASSFDWGSYEQYF. In DNA form, the CDR3 reads TGTGCCAGCAGTTTTGACTGGGGATCCTACGAGCAGTACTTC.

The rearrangement uses TRBV4-1 and TRBJ2-3; TRBD2 agrees at 14 bases. V shed 4 bases and J 6 bases; nucleotides not matched to a gene: 9. Germline V gene data show CDR1 as MGHRA and CDR2 as YSYEKL. The length of the CDR3 is 17 residues. The CDR3, as DNA: TGCGCCAGCAGCCCCCGACTAGCGGGAGGGGGACGGGATACGCAGTATTTT. Protein: CASSPRLAGGGRDTQYF.

This clone has a single count. CDR3 loop: CASSVLGETQPQHF. The DNA for the CDR3 is TGTGCCAGCAGCGTATTAGGGGAGACGCAGCCCCAGCATTTT. The gene calls are TRBV9 and TRBJ1-5, with D possibly being TRBD1 (5 bases). Per the germline V gene, CDR1 is SGDLS and CDR2 is YYNGEE. This CDR3 spans 14 amino acids. V lost 1 base and J lost 7, with 12 bases in between.

In its sample, this clone was seen once. The chain links TRBV7-3 to TRBJ1-1; D uncertain. This CDR3 contains 13 residues. Germline V gives CDR1 SGHTA, CDR2 FQGTGA. V shed 5 bases and J shed 4 bases, with 11 bases lying between them. This CDR3 is CASSPEPLTEAFF. CDR3 in DNA: TGTGCCAGCAGCCCCGAGCCCCTCACTGAAGCTTTCTTT. Drawing the rest from reference TRBV7-3 and TRBJ1-1, the complete variable domain is GAGVSQTPSNKVTEKGKYVELRCDPISGHTALYWYRQSLGQGPEFLIYFQGTGAADDSGLPNDRFFAVRPEGSVSTLKIQRTERGDSAVYLCASSPEPLTEAFFGQGTRLTVV.

This clone showed up just once. The chain uses TRBV28 and TRBJ1-6, with 7 positions matching TRBD1. V dropped 6 bases and J dropped 10; count of bases not matched to a gene: 15. CDR1 and CDR2 (germline): MDHEN, SYDVKM. CDR3 length: 16 residues. CDR3 DNA sequence: TGTGCCAGCAGACTGCGACAGGGCCATCGGGGATCACCCCTCCACTTT. This translates into CASRLRQGHRGSPLHF.

The genes are TRBV7-9 and TRBJ2-3; D call uncertain. The ends were cut back, 1 base at V and 5 bases at J, with 7 bases in the middle. The CDR3 is 13 amino acids. The germline gives CDR1 SEHNR, CDR2 FQNEAQ (reference sequence). CDR3 coding DNA: TGTGCCAGCAGCTTAGGGTGGAAAGATACGCAGTATTTT. Amino acid sequence: CASSLGWKDTQYF.

This chain joins TRBV14 and TRBJ2-2, with D perhaps matching TRBD1 or TRBD2 (5 bases each). The V gene's germline CDR1 is SGHDN and CDR2 FVKESK. This CDR3 is built from 16 residues. The V end lost 4 bases, the J end lost 3 bases, and 15 bases lay between the germline ends. The CDR3 reads CASSRYGTSHTGELFF. DNA for the CDR3: TGTGCCAGCAGCCGATATGGGACGAGTCACACCGGGGAGCTGTTTTTT.

The genes are TRBV18 and TRBJ2-5; no clear D gene. This CDR3 is 16 amino acids long. The germline V gene encodes CDR1 KGHSH and CDR2 LQKENI. The V end lost 3 bases, the J end lost 0 bases, and 14 bases lay between the germline ends. CDR3 sequence reads: CASSPLDSRYQETQYF. The CDR3 coding sequence is TGTGCCAGCTCACCGCTTGACTCGCGGTACCAAGAGACCCAGTACTTC.

This chain links TRBV25-1 with TRBJ1-2, with D unresolved. Trimming took off 2 bases at V and 7 bases at J, with 8 bases between the two ends. This CDR3 has 12 residues. Germline V lookup: CDR1 MGHDK, CDR2 SYGVNS. Here the CDR3 DNA reads TGTGCCAGCAGTGAAGGAGGACGTGGCTACACCTTC. It specifies CASSEGGRGYTF.

As regards this clone: Other DNA sequences in this sample translate to the same CDR3. The rearrangement links TRBV7-9 to TRBJ1-1, with 7 positions matching TRBD1. Germline CDR1 is SEHNR and CDR2 is FQNEAQ (reference sequence). There are 14 residues in the CDR3. V shed 1 base, J shed 5 bases, and the junction held 4 bases outside the gene matches. The CDR3 nucleotides are TGTGCCAGCAGCTTAGAGGGGGCTAGGACTGAAGCTTTCTTT. It specifies CASSLEGARTEAFF.